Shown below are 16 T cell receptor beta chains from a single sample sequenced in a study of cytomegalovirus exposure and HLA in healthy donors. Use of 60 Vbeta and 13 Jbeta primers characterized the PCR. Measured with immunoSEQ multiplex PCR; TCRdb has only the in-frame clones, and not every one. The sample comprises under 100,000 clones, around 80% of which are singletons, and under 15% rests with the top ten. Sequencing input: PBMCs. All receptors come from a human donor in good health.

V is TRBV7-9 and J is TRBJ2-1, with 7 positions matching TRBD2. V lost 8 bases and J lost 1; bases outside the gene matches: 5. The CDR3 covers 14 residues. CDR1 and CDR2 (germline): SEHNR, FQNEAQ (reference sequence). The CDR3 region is CASSGGGSYNEQFF. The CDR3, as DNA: TGTGCCAGCTCGGGAGGTGGTTCCTACAATGAGCAGTTCTTC.

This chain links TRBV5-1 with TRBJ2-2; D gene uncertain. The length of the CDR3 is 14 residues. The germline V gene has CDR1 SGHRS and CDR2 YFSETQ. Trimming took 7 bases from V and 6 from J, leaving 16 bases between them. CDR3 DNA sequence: TGCGCCAGCTACAAGACACCTACGGCCGGGGAGCTGTTTTTT. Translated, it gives CASYKTPTAGELFF.

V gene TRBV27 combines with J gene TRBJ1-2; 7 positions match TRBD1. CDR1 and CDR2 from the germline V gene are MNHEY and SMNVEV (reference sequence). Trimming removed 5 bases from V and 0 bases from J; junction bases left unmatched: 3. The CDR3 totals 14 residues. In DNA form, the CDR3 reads TGTGCCAGCAGTACAGGGGTAGCTAACTATGGCTACACCTTC. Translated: CASSTGVANYGYTF.

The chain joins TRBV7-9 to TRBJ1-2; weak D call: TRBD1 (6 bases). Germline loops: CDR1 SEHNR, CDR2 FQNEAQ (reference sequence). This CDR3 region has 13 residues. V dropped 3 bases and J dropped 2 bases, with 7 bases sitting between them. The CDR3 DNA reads TGTGCCAGCAGCTTTGGACAGAACTATGGCTACACCTTC. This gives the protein CASSFGQNYGYTF. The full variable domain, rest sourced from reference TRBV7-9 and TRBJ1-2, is DTGVSQNPRHKITKRGQNVTFRCDPISEHNRLYWYRQTLGQGPEFLTYFQNEAQLEKSRLLSDRFSAERPKGSFSTLEIQRTEQGDSAMYLCASSFGQNYGYTFGSGTRLTVV.

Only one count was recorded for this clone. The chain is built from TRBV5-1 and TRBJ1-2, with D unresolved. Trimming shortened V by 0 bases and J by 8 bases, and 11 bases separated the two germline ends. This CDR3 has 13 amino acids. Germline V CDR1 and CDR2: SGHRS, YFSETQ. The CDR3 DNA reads TGCGCCAGCAGCTTGGAGCACGCGGGAGGCTACACCTTC. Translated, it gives CASSLEHAGGYTF.

The CDR3 reads CSVRTGRTSYEQYF. CDR3 bases: TGCAGCGTCAGGACAGGCCGCACATCTTACGAGCAGTACTTC. The gene calls are TRBV29-1 and TRBJ2-7; 7 bases are shared with TRBD1. Trimming removed 6 bases from V and 4 bases from J; junction bases left unmatched: 12. This CDR3 has 14 residues. CDR1 and CDR2 from the germline V gene are SQVTM and ANQGSEA.

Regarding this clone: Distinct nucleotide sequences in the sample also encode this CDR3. The CDR3 loop is CASSQDRPGTESSYNSPLHF. CDR3 in DNA: TGCGCCAGCAGCCAAGATCGACCCGGGACAGAGAGCTCCTATAATTCACCCCTCCACTTT. The chain couples TRBV4-1 to TRBJ1-6; TRBD1 agrees at 7 bases. The CDR3 totals 20 residues. J gave up 0 bases and V 0 bases, and 11 bases lay outside the gene matches. The germline V gene has CDR1 MGHRA and CDR2 YSYEKL.

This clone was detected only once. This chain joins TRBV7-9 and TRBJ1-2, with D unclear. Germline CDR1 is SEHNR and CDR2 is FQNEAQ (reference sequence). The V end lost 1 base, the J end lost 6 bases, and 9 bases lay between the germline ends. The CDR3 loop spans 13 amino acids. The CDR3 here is CASSLGSVDGYTF. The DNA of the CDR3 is TGTGCCAGCAGCTTAGGATCGGTGGATGGCTACACCTTC. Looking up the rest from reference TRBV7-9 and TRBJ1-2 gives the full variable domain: DTGVSQNPRHKITKRGQNVTFRCDPISEHNRLYWYRQTLGQGPEFLTYFQNEAQLEKSRLLSDRFSAERPKGSFSTLEIQRTEQGDSAMYLCASSLGSVDGYTFGSGTRLTVV.

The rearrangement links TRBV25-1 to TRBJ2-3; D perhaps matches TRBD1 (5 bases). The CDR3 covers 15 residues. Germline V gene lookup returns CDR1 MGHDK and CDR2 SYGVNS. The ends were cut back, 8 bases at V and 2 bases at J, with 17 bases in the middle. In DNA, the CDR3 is TGTGCCAGCTCTGCTTCCCCAGGGTCCACAGATACGCAGTATTTT. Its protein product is CASSASPGSTDTQYF.

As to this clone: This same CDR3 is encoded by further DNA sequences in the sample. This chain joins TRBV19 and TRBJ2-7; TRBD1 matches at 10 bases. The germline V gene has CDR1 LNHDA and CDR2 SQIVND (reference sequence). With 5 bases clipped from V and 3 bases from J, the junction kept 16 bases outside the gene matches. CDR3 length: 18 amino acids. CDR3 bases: TGTGCCAGTAGTCCCCCCATGGATAGGGACAGGGGATTCTACGAGCAGTACTTC. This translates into CASSPPMDRDRGFYEQYF.

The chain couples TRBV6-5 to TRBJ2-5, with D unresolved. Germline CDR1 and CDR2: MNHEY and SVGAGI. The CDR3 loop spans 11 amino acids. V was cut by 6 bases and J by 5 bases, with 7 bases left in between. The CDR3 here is CASRQVETQYF. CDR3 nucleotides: TGTGCCAGCAGACAAGTTGAGACCCAGTACTTC.

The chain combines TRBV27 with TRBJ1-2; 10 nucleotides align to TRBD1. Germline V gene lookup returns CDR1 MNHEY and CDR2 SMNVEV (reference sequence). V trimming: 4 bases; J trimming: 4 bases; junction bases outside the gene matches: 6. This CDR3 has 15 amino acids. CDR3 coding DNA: TGTGCCAGCAGTTCGACAGGGGGCGAAGGCTATGGCTACACCTTC. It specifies CASSSTGGEGYGYTF.

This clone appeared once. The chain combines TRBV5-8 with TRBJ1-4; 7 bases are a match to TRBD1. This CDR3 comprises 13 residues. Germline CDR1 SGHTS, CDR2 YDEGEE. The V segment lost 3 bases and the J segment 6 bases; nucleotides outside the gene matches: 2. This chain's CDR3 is CASSWDSDEKLFF. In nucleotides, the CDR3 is TGTGCCAGCAGCTGGGACAGCGATGAAAAACTGTTTTTT.

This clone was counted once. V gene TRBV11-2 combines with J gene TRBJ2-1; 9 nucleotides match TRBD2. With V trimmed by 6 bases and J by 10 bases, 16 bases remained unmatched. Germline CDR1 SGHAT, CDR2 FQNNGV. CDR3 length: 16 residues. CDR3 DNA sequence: TGTGCCAGCAGTTCAGAAGGGGGCGGGGGGGCAGAGGAGCAGTTCTTC. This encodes CASSSEGGGGAEEQFF.

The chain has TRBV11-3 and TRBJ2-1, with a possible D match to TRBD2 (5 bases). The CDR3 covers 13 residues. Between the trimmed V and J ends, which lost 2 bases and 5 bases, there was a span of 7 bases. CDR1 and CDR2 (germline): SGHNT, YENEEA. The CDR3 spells CASSLYGNNEQFF. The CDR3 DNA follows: TGTGCCAGCAGCTTATACGGGAACAATGAGCAGTTCTTC. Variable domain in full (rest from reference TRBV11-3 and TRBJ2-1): EAGVVQSPRYKIIEKKQPVAFWCNPISGHNTLYWYLQNLGQGPELLIRYENEEAVDDSQLPKDRFSAERLKGVDSTLKIQPAELGDSAVYLCASSLYGNNEQFFGPGTRLTVL.

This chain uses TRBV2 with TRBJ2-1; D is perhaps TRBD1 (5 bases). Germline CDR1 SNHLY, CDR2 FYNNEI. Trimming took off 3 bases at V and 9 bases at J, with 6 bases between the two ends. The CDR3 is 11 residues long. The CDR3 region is CASSDDSEQFF. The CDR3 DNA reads TGTGCCAGCAGTGACGACAGTGAGCAGTTCTTC. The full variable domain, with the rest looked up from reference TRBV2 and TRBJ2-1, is EPEVTQTPSHQVTQMGQEVILRCVPISNHLYFYWYRQILGQKVEFLVSFYNNEISEKSEIFDDQFSVERPDGSNFTLKIRSTKLEDSAMYFCASSDDSEQFFGPGTRLTVL.